The rows below give T cell receptor beta chains drawn from one sample of a study of T cells after yellow fever vaccination. TCRdb reprocessed the 5' RACE reads via MiXCR and lists one record per CDR3 protein. The sample holds a few hundred thousand distinct CDR3 sequences, about 4% seen once. Source: PBMCs, taken 5 days after the yellow fever booster vaccination. The receptors come from a man younger than 35 who received the YFV17D yellow fever vaccine. CDR3s include the opening cysteine and the closing phenylalanine or tryptophan. A D gene is named only where the DNA matches it firmly. Clone size is shown for a subset of rows, as once, few, many or a class of expanded clone.

TRBJ2-2,14,TRBV5-1,.,.,TGCGCCAGCGCCTTTGAGGGGCACACCGGGGAGCTGTTTTTT,CASAFEGHTGELFF
TRBJ2-3,16,TRBV4-1,few,.,TGCGCCAGCAGCCAAGAGTGGGGGGCGATCACAGATACGCAGTATTTT,CASSQEWGAITDTQYF
TRBJ1-1,15,TRBV20-1,many,.,TGCAGTGCTAGAGCCAGGACTCTCGGGAACACTGAAGCTTTCTTT,CSARARTLGNTEAFF
TRBJ2-2,14,TRBV7-9,many,TRBD1,TGTGCCAGCAGGGTGGACAGGGCCACCGGGGAGCTGTTTTTT,CASRVDRATGELFF
TRBJ1-2,15,TRBV20-1,many,TRBD1,TGCAGTGCGGCGGTTGGGACAGGAGTTCCCTATGGCTACACCTTC,CSAAVGTGVPYGYTF
TRBJ1-6,13,TRBV6-5,few,.,TGTGCCAGCAGCCAGGGGCGGATTTCACCCCTCCACTTT,CASSQGRISPLHF
TRBJ2-5,14,TRBV18,.,.,TGTGCCAGCTCACCCAGCGAGGGTGCAGAGACCCAGTACTTC,CASSPSEGAETQYF
TRBJ2-2,14,TRBV12-3/TRBV12-4,.,.,TGTGCCAGCAGTTTCTTACTTCAAACCGGGGAGCTGTTTTTT,CASSFLLQTGELFF
TRBJ2-5,12,TRBV10-2,.,.,TGCGCCAGCAGTGCGGCCGGGGGCGGTCGGTACTTC,CASSAAGGGRYF
TRBJ2-3,15,TRBV2,few,TRBD2,TGTGCCAGCAGTGATTGGGGGGGAAGCACAGATACGCAGTATTTT,CASSDWGGSTDTQYF
TRBJ2-5,15,TRBV7-9,.,TRBD1,TGTGCCAGCAGACTCGGACAGGGTGTTGGAGAGACCCAGTACTTC,CASRLGQGVGETQYF
TRBJ1-5,20,TRBV21-1,.,.,TGTGCCAGCAGGGGTCGTAAGGTCACAGGCCCTCAGGCTGGCAATCAGCCCCAGCATTTT,CASRGRKVTGPQAGNQPQHF
TRBJ1-4,16,TRBV4-3,few,.,TGCGCCAGCAGCCAAGATGGGCCCGGAACTAATGAAAAACTGTTTTTT,CASSQDGPGTNEKLFF
TRBJ1-3,13,TRBV7-2,few,.,TGTGCCAGCAGGGACCTCTCTGGAAACACCATATATTTT,CASRDLSGNTIYF
TRBJ1-2,15,TRBV20-1,.,.,TGCAGTGCCCGCGAAAGGGGCCTTTCCAACTATGGCTACACCTTC,CSARERGLSNYGYTF
TRBJ2-5,16,TRBV11-2,.,.,TGTGCCAGCAGCTTAGGGTCTAGCGCTTACCAAGAGACCCAGTACTTC,CASSLGSSAYQETQYF
TRBJ2-1,12,TRBV29-1,many,.,TGCAGCGTTGAACGTCTAACAGATGAGCAGTTCTTC,CSVERLTDEQFF
TRBJ1-2,13,TRBV7-6,.,.,TGTGCCAGCAGTTATCTAGCTGCGGATGGCTACACCTTC,CASSYLAADGYTF
TRBJ1-2,15,TRBV24-1,.,TRBD1,TGTGCCACCAGTGAACCCGGGACAGGGAAGGATGGCTACACCTTC,CATSEPGTGKDGYTF
TRBJ1-2,12,TRBV28,.,.,TGTGCCAGTGGCCGGGGGTTGGGTGGCTACACCTTC,CASGRGLGGYTF
TRBJ2-3,13,TRBV20-1,.,.,TGCTGTGCTGGAAAGGCCCGGACAGATACGCAGTTTTTT,CCAGKARTDTQFF
TRBJ2-3,17,TRBV2,.,.,TGTGCCAGCAGTGAATGGGGGGGCAGGGCTAGCACAGATACGCAGTATTTT,CASSEWGGRASTDTQYF
TRBJ2-5,13,TRBV5-4,many,.,TGTGCCAGCAGCTTGGCAGGGGGGAAGACCCAGTACTTC,CASSLAGGKTQYF
TRBJ1-2,10,TRBV30,.,.,TGTGCCTGGAGCGTAGACACACAGACCTTC,CAWSVDTQTF
TRBJ2-2,16,TRBV24-1,many,TRBD1,TGTGCCACCAGTGATCACCAGACAGGGTTCACCGGGGAGCTGTTTTTT,CATSDHQTGFTGELFF
TRBJ2-2,14,TRBV11-2,few,.,TGTGCCAGCAGCTTTGTCGACCCCGGCGGGGAGCTGTTTTTT,CASSFVDPGGELFF
TRBJ2-3,15,TRBV10-3,.,TRBD2,TGTGCCATCAGTGGCGGGGGGGCAAGCACAGATACGCAGTATTTT,CAISGGGASTDTQYF
TRBJ1-4,17,TRBV9,.,TRBD1,TGTGCCAGCAGCGGGGGTTACACAGGGGGAGGAGATGAAAAACTGTTTTTT,CASSGGYTGGGDEKLFF
TRBJ1-2,17,TRBV4-2,many,.,TGTGCCAGCAGCCAAGATCTTTCGGGGGCGCTTAACTATGGCTACACCTTC,CASSQDLSGALNYGYTF
TRBJ2-5,15,TRBV4-3,many,TRBD1,TGCGCCAGCAGCCAAGTTGGACAGGGTAAAGAGACCCAGTACTTC,CASSQVGQGKETQYF
TRBJ2-7,15,TRBV12-3/TRBV12-4,few,TRBD2,TGTGCCAGCAGTTTAGGAGCGGGGGACCCCTACGAGCAGTACTTC,CASSLGAGDPYEQYF
TRBJ1-5,13,TRBV7-2,few,.,TGTGCCAGCAGCGGGAAGGACAGTCAGCCCCAGCATTTT,CASSGKDSQPQHF
TRBJ2-2,16,TRBV18,few,TRBD1,TGTGCCAGCTCACGCGGACAGGTCGCGAACACCGGGGAGCTGTTTTTT,CASSRGQVANTGELFF
TRBJ2-5,14,TRBV6-2/TRBV6-3,many,TRBD1,TGTGCCAGCAGTTTATACGGACAGGGAGAGACCCAGTACTTC,CASSLYGQGETQYF
TRBJ2-7,15,TRBV19,.,.,TGTGCCAGTAGTATTGGGCAGCGCCGGGTCAACGAGCAGTACTTC,CASSIGQRRVNEQYF
TRBJ1-5,15,TRBV4-1,many,.,TGCGCCAGCAGCCAGCACCTGGGAGGAGCTCAGCCCCAGCATTTT,CASSQHLGGAQPQHF
TRBJ2-3,11,TRBV11-3,few,.,TGTGCCAGCAGCTCCGACGATACGCAGTATTTT,CASSSDDTQYF
TRBJ1-1,15,TRBV10-3,few,.,TGTGCCATCAGCTCCAGTGGGGGGGCGAACACTGAAGCTTTCTTT,CAISSSGGANTEAFF